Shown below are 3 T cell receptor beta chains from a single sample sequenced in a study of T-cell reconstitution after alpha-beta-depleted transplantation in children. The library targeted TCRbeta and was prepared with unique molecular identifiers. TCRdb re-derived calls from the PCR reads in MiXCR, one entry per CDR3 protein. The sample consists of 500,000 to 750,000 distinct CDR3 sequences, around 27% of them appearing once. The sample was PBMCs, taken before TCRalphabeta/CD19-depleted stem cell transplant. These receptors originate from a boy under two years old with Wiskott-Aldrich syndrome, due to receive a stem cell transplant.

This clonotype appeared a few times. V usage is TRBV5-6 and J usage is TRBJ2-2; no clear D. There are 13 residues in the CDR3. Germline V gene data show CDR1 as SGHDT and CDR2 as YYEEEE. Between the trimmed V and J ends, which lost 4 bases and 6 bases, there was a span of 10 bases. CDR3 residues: CASSPRRAGELFF. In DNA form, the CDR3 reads TGTGCCAGCAGCCCCAGAAGGGCCGGGGAGCTGTTTTTT.

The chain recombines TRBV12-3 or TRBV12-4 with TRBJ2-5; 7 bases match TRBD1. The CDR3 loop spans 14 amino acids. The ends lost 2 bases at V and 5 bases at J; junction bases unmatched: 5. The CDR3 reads CASSLMTGTETQYF. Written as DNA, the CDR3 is TGTGCCAGCAGTTTAATGACAGGGACGGAGACCCAGTACTTC.

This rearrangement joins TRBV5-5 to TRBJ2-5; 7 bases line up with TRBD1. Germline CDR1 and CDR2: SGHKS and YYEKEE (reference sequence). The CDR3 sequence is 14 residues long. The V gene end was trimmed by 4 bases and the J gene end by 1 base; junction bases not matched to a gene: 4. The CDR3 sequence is CASSETGIQETQYF. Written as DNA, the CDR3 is TGTGCCAGCAGCGAGACAGGGATCCAAGAGACCCAGTACTTC.